This is a list of T cell receptor beta chains from one sample in a study of blood T cell repertoires in COVID-19. Some clones are missing from TCRdb's copy, which holds only in-frame ones; the method was immunoSEQ multiplex PCR. Altogether more than 100,000 clones are present, around nine tenths being singletons, with the ten largest covering roughly 3.5%. The sequencing sample was made of peripheral blood. The source of these receptors is a human donor in a cohort sampled during active COVID-19. Each CDR3 is given without its conserved first and last residue.

v_gene,j_gene,CDR3aa
TRBV28,TRBJ2-2,ASYPGQKTGELF
TRBV19,TRBJ2-1,ASSIGPTRQF
TRBV4-1,TRBJ1-6,ASSQGRTGGGRPNSPLH
TRBV15,TRBJ2-4,ATSSAGQGKNIQY
TRBV11-2,TRBJ1-1,ASSSTRGGATEAF
TRBV7-2,TRBJ1-3,ASSKQGYGNTIY
TRBV7-6,TRBJ2-7,ASSSEGDRPYEQY
TRBV5-6,TRBJ1-4,ASSRNRVLGEKLF
TRBV2,TRBJ1-5,ASSDRGQNNQPQH
TRBV18,TRBJ2-1,ASSQTEPGQGYNEQF
TRBV5-1,TRBJ1-1,ASSLSGGEAF
TRBV28,TRBJ1-2,ASSPDKAYGYT
TRBV4-3,TRBJ2-7,ASSQERSQRNYEQY
TRBV4-2,TRBJ2-7,ASSQVVGQSYEQY
TRBV29-1,TRBJ2-1,SVSPGGNNEQF
TRBV19,TRBJ1-5,ATLDRGFSNQPQH
TRBV7-3,TRBJ1-4,ASSLTSATNEKLF
TRBV19,TRBJ1-1,ASSIRGQGTSEAF
TRBV6-5,TRBJ1-1,ASRQMTRMNTEAF
TRBV9,TRBJ2-5,ASSTIAGGPGETQY
TRBV9,TRBJ2-3,ASSDQAGADTQY
TRBV11-3,TRBJ1-3,ASSQDRDPGNTIY
TRBV18,TRBJ2-5,ASSPGQGETQY
TRBV4-1,TRBJ2-1,ASSPGTGHNEQF
TRBV6-5,TRBJ2-7,ASRPPLAGAEEQY
TRBV4-2,TRBJ2-1,ASSQDLSGGNEQF
TRBV7-9,TRBJ2-3,ASTGLAVSTDTQY
TRBV6-5,TRBJ2-3,AFKGQITDTQY
TRBV27,TRBJ2-5,ASRQQPARQETQY
TRBV7-9,TRBJ2-5,ASSGGAWETQY
TRBV9,TRBJ2-7,ASSVTGGGRYEQY
TRBV10-3,TRBJ2-7,AISEVLAVYEQY
TRBV5-1,TRBJ2-5,ASSRGSGQETQY
TRBV28,TRBJ1-2,ASSLLGQGTSIYGYT
TRBV9,TRBJ2-6,ASSVVGAYGANVLT
TRBV6-6,TRBJ1-5,ASSPNPQGLSNQPQH
TRBV4-1,TRBJ2-7,ASSREVHTVYEQY
TRBV9,TRBJ2-3,ASSVAGGPDTQY
TRBV11-2,TRBJ1-4,ASSLKRTATDREKLF
TRBV24-1,TRBJ2-1,ATSGTPSYNEQF
TRBV18,TRBJ2-2,ASSPLLAGGTVTGELF
TRBV11-3,TRBJ2-3,ASRGLATDTQY
TRBV9,TRBJ2-7,ASSVASAAYEQY
TRBV5-1,TRBJ2-1,ASSLVTSGRGGEQF
TRBV19,TRBJ2-5,ASSSRALAGVETQY
TRBV5-1,TRBJ2-1,ASSNRTSWVNEQF
TRBV5-4,TRBJ1-2,ASSVPSGSYYGYT
TRBV5-1,TRBJ1-1,ASSFGTGRVSTEAF
TRBV6-5,TRBJ2-7,ASSTTGSSYEQY
TRBV7-9,TRBJ1-1,ASSPTRGQGMNTEAF
TRBV19,TRBJ2-3,ASSIRGLAGITDTQY
TRBV18,TRBJ1-1,ASSPQGQNTEAF
TRBV6-5,TRBJ2-6,ASSPTDSGANVLT
TRBV13,TRBJ2-7,ASSPSTSGSTEQY
TRBV9,TRBJ2-1,ASSAYVAGDEQF
TRBV2,TRBJ2-2,ASRQTLAGGTGELF
TRBV5-1,TRBJ2-7,ASSLARFPSYEQY
TRBV10-3,TRBJ2-1,AISPGTAINEQF